This TCR beta chain derives from a study of T cells after yellow fever vaccination. The CDR3 has 17 residues. The germline CDR1 and CDR2 sequences are LGHNA and YSLEER. V lost 0 bases, J lost 2 bases, and 15 bases lay in between. TCRdb passed the 5' RACE reads through MiXCR, listing each CDR3 protein once. The sample shows 100,000 to 150,000 distinct CDR3 sequences, approximately 16% of them seen only once. The receptor's source is a man younger than 35 who received the YFV17D yellow fever vaccine. The sample here was CD8+ T cells sorted from PBMCs, taken 5 days after the yellow fever booster vaccination. The chain recombines TRBV4-3 with TRBJ2-3; D unresolved. The CDR3 loop reads CASSQERHQMITDTQYF. The CDR3 nucleotides read TGCGCCAGCAGCCAAGAACGACACCAGATGATCACAGATACGCAGTATTTT.